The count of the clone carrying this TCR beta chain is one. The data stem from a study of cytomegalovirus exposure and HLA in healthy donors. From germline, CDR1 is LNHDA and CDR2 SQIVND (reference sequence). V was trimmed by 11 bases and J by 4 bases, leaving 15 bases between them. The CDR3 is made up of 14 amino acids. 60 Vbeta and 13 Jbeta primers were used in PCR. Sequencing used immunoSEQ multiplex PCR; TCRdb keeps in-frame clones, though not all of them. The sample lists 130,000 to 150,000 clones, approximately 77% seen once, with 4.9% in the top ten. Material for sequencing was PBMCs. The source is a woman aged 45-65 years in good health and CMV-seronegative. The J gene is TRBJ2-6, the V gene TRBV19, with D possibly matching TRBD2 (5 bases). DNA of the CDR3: TGTGCCTCTGGGCGGGCAACCGGGGCCAACGTCCTGACTTTC. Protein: CASGRATGANVLTF.